This TCR beta chain was recovered during a study of post-analysis software for immune sequencing data (dated by TCRdb to the mid-2010s). General notes on the study: Disease courses on record covered relapsing-remitting, secondary progressive and progressive-relapsing multiple sclerosis, though some patients had no subtype annotation. The patient repertoires were compared against 11 previously published healthy control repertoires obtained from donors aged roughly 6 to 28 years. A subset of samples was prepared in parallel using single-end sample barcoding, then pooled and co-amplified after Illumina adapter ligation.

To demonstrate the VDJtools post-analysis software, TCR beta repertoires were profiled from the peripheral blood of 10 to 15 young patients with multiple sclerosis. The multiple sclerosis patients were children and adolescents ranging in age from 6 to 15 years. A distance of 15 bases separates the germline ends of V and J, which lose 6 bases and 6 bases respectively. CDR3 length: 14 amino acids, cysteine to phenylalanine. Only the CDR3 region is kept as DNA, spanning 42 bases read in frame from base 1. CDR1 is given as MNHEY and CDR2 as SMNVEV, both from the germline V gene (reference sequence). About this clonotype itself: It has no known antigen specificity. Base-call qualities are not available, and no considerably larger clone is one nucleotide away.

The library was built by means of PCR. Instrument on record: Illumina HiSeq 2500. To reduce PCR and sequencing biases, unique molecular identifiers were built into the TCR beta cDNA libraries. Every 1 to 10 million input T cells yielded 500,000 or so cDNA molecules, meaning each molecule approximated one T cell. The patient libraries were prepared and sequenced with the same protocol used for the earlier healthy control dataset. Samples belonging to the same batch were prepared together, multiplexed and sequenced on a shared HiSeq lane. The published analysis was carried out like this. Raw barcoded reads were processed with MIGEC, and single-read molecular identifier groups were discarded before consensus assembly and CDR3 extraction. Clonotype tables were post-analysed with VDJtools, and diversity was normalized by down-sampling all datasets to the smallest sample size. In repertoire overlap clustering, CDR3 amino acid sequences, but not nucleotide sequences, were matched to correct batch-related cross-sample contamination. TCRdb reprocessing: public reads trimmed at Q25 with fastp, clones called with MiXCR, in-frame beta chains kept. Under each unique CDR3 protein, matching rows form one entry showing the most common genes and DNA. The V and J calls, along with clone size, are taken from TCRdb and not from the paper's own processing. The sample table contains 450,000 to 700,000 distinct CDR3 sequences; only one count was recorded for around 44% of them. The top ten clonotypes cover 1.5% to 2% of the sample.

General findings and caveats noted by the study authors: Four or five TRBV segments, including TRBV5-6, TRBV5-1 and TRBV20-1, were significantly more frequent in patients than controls. Multiple sclerosis patients had significantly lower normalized Chao1 diversity than controls, a result that suggests substantial peripheral T-cell clonal expansion. Direct clustering with F measure revealed strong co-clustering of samples prepared in the same batch, which led to a batch-effect correction. The multiple sclerosis patient group was slightly younger than the control group.

Sample: blood. Recombination linked TRBV27 to TRBJ1-5, with a tentative D gene TRBD1 over 6 matching bases. The TCR sequence derives from a girl under 18 with multiple sclerosis. The sequenced DNA: TGTGCCAGCAGGGGGGCGAGTAGGGGTCAGCCCCAGCATTTT. Translated, this gives CASRGASRGQPQHF.